Sequencing of this T cell receptor (beta chain) was carried out in a study of cytomegalovirus exposure and HLA in healthy donors. The study, taken as a whole, reports: Analyzed later, association rates of TCRs varied across HLA loci, with DRB1 most and HLA-C fewest. In a later analysis, HLA-associated TCR beta chains were more clonally expanded than equally common others. Within the data, a cluster of highly shared sequence variants was likely a sequencing artifact. Reports showed the classifier diagnosing cytomegalovirus status with high specificity and sensitivity.

Both 60 Vbeta primers and 13 Jbeta primers went into the PCR. Only in-frame clones appear in the TCRdb table, and some are missing; sequencing was by immunoSEQ multiplex PCR. The sample has about 190,000 clones; roughly 80% are singletons. On this clone itself: Its antigen is not identified.

CDR1 and CDR2 from the germline V gene are SGHAT and FQNNGV. The CDR3 runs to 17 residues. The ends were cut back, 2 bases at V and 6 bases at J, with 19 bases in the middle. This sequence was found in a man aged 40-55 years in good health and CMV-seropositive. This chain joins TRBV11-2 and TRBJ1-4; D is perhaps TRBD1 (5 bases). Sequenced material: PBMCs. The DNA of the CDR3 is TGTGCCAGCAGCTTATTAGGGTCGACAGCCCGCGATGAAAAACTGTTTTTT. This encodes CASSLLGSTARDEKLFF.